The entry below gives a single T cell receptor beta chain sequence along with its context. The entry originates in a study of shared clonotypes between healthy human individuals. Sequenced by immunoSEQ multiplex PCR; TCRdb stores in-frame clones only, minus some. Here the sample spans around 450,000 clones, 70% to 80% being singletons. V was clipped by 7 bases and J by 5 bases; unmatched bases: 6. CDR3 size: 14 residues. The germline V gene has CDR1 MDHEN and CDR2 SYDVKM. This TCR was sampled from a woman aged 40 to 50 in good health. Some clones in this sample may be carry-over from other donors' samples. The sample comprised PBMCs. The J gene is TRBJ1-4, the V gene TRBV28; 8 bases match TRBD1. The CDR3 loop is CASKNDRGNEKLFF. In DNA form, the CDR3 reads TGTGCCAGCAAAAATGACAGGGGAAATGAAAAACTGTTTTTT. Supplemented by reference TRBV28 and TRBJ1-4, the full variable domain reads DVKVTQSSRYLVKRTGEKVFLECVQDMDHENMFWYRQDPGLGLRLIYFSYDVKMKEKGDIPEGYSVSREKKERFSLILESASTNQTSMYLCASKNDRGNEKLFFGSGTQLSVL.